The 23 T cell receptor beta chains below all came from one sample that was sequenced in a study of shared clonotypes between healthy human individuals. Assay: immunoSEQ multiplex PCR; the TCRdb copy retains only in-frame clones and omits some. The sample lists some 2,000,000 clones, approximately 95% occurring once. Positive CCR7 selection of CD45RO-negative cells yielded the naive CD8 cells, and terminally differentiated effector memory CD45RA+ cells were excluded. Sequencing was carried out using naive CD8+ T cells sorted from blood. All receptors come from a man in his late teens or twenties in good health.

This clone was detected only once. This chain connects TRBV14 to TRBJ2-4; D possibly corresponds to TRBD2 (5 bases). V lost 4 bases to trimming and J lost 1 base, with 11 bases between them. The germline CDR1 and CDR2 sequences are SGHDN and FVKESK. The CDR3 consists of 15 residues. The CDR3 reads CASSPGLGAKNIQYF. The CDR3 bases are TGTGCCAGCAGCCCAGGACTCGGGGCCAAAAACATTCAGTACTTC.

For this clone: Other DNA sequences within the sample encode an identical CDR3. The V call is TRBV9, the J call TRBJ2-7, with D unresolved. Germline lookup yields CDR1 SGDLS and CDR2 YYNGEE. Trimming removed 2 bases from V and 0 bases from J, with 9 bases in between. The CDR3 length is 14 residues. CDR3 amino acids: CASSVGRSSYEQYF. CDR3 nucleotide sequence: TGTGCCAGCAGCGTGGGAAGGAGCTCCTACGAGCAGTACTTC.

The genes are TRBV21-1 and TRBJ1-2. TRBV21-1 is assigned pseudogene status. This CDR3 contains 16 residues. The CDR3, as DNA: TGTGCCAGCAGCGGAACCCCGGGGGACCCTAACTATGGCTACACCTTC. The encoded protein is CASSGTPGDPNYGYTF.

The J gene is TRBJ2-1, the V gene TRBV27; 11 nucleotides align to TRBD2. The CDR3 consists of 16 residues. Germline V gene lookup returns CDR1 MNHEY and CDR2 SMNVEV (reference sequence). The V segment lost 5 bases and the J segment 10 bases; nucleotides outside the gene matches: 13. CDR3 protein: CASSPSSGRYTNEQFF. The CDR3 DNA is TGTGCCAGCAGTCCCTCTAGCGGGAGGTACACCAACGAGCAGTTCTTC.

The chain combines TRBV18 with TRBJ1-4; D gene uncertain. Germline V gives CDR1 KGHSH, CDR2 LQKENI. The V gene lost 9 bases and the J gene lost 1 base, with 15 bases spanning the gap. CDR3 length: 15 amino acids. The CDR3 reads CASPPERVTNEKLFF. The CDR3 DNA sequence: TGTGCCAGTCCTCCGGAGCGGGTAACTAATGAAAAACTGTTTTTT.

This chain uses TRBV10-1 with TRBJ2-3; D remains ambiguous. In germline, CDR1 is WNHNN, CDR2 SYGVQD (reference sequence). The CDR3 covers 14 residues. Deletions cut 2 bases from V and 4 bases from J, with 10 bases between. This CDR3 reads CASSEDSLPDTQYF. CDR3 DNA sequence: TGCGCCAGCAGTGAGGATTCCCTCCCAGATACGCAGTATTTT.

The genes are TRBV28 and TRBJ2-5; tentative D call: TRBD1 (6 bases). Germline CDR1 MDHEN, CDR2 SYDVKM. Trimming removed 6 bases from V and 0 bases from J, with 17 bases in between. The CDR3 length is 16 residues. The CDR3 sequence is CASSMGAVGDQETQYF. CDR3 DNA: TGTGCCAGCAGCATGGGGGCAGTCGGTGACCAAGAGACCCAGTACTTC.

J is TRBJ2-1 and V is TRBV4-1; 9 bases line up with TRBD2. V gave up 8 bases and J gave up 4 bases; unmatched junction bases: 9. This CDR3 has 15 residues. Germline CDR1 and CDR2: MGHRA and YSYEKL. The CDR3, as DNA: TGCGCCAGCTCAGGGCGGGAGGGCCCATACAATGAGCAGTTCTTC. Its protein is CASSGREGPYNEQFF.

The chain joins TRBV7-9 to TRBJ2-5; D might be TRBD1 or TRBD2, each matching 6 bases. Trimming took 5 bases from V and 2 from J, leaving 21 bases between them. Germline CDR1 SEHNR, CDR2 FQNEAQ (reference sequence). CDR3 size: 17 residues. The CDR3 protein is CASSHFGGQGAQETQYF. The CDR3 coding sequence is TGTGCCAGCAGCCATTTTGGGGGGCAGGGCGCGCAAGAGACCCAGTACTTC.

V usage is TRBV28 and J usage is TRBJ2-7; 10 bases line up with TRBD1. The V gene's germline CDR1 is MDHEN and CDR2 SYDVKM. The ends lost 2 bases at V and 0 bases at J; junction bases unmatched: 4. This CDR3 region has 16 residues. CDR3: CASSLGTGESSYEQYF. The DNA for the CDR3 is TGTGCCAGCAGTTTAGGGACAGGGGAGAGCTCCTACGAGCAGTACTTC.

CDR3 sequence: CSVVVGPYEQYF. CDR3 nucleotides: TGCAGCGTTGTAGTGGGTCCCTACGAGCAGTACTTC. This chain connects TRBV29-1 to TRBJ2-7, with no clear D. This CDR3 has 12 residues. Trimming left V 4 bases short and J 2 bases short, with 9 bases between. In germline, CDR1 is SQVTM, CDR2 ANQGSEA.

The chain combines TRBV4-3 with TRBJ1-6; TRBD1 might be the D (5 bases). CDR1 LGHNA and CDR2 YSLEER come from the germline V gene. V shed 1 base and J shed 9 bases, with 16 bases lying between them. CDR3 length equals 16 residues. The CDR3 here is CASSQGGQTPGSPLHF. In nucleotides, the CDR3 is TGCGCCAGCAGCCAAGGCGGACAAACCCCCGGTTCACCCCTCCACTTT.

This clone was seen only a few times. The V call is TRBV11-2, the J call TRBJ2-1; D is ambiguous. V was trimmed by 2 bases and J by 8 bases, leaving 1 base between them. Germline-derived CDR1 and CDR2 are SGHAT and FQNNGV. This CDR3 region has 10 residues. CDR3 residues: CASSLYEQFF. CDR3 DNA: TGTGCCAGCAGCTTATATGAGCAGTTCTTC. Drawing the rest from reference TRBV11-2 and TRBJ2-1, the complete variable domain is EAGVAQSPRYKIIEKRQSVAFWCNPISGHATLYWYQQILGQGPKLLIQFQNNGVVDDSQLPKDRFSAERLKGVDSTLKIQPAKLEDSAVYLCASSLYEQFFGPGTRLTVL.

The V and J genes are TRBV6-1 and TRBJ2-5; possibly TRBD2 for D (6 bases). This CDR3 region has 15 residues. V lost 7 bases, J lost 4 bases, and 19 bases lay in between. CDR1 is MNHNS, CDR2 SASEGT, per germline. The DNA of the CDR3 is TGTGCCAGCATTAGTCAAGGCGGGGTATTAGAGACCCAGTACTTC. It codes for CASISQGGVLETQYF.

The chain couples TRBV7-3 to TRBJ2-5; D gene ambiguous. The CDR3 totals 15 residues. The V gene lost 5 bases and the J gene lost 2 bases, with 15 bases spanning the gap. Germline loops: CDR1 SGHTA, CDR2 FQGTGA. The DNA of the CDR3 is TGTGCCAGCAGCCCCTACCCCGGGTCTCAAGAGACCCAGTACTTC. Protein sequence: CASSPYPGSQETQYF.

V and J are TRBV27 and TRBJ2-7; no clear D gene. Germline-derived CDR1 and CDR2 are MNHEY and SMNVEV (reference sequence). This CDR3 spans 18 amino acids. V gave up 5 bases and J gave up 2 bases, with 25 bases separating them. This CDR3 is CASSTNTPLGALPYEQYF. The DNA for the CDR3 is TGTGCCAGCAGTACGAACACGCCCTTAGGAGCCCTCCCCTACGAGCAGTACTTC.

The CDR3 loop reads CASSWDSGEGNEQFF. The DNA for the CDR3 is TGTGCCAGTTCCTGGGATAGCGGGGAAGGGAATGAGCAGTTCTTC. V and J are TRBV27 and TRBJ2-1; TRBD2 agrees at 8 bases. The CDR3 sequence is 15 residues long. From germline, CDR1 is MNHEY and CDR2 SMNVEV (reference sequence). J lost 7 bases, V lost 9 bases, and 14 bases had no gene match.

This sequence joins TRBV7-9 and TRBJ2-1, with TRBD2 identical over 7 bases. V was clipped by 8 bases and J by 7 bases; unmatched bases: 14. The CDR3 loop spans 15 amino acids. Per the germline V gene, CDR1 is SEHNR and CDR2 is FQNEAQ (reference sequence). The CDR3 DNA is TGTGCCAGCGCCTTGGTGGCGGGAGTATTAAATGAGCAGTTCTTC. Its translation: CASALVAGVLNEQFF.

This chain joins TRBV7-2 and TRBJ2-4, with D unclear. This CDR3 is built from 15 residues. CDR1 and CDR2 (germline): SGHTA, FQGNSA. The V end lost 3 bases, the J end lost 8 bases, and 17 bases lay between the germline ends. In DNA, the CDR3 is TGTGCCAGCAGCTTCCCGGCCCAACCCGGTGACATTCAGTACTTC. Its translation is CASSFPAQPGDIQYF.

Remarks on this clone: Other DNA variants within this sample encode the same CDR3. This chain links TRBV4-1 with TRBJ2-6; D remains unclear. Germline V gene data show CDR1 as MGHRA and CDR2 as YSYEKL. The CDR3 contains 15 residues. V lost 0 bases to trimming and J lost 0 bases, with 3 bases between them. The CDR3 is CASSQDSSGANVLTF. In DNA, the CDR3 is TGCGCCAGCAGCCAAGACAGCTCTGGGGCCAACGTCCTGACTTTC.

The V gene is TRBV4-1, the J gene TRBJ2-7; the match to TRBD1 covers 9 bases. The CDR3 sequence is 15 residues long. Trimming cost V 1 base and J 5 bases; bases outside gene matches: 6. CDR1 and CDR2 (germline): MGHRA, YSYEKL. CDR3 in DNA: TGCGCCAGCAGCCAAGCGGGACAGGGCCTCCACGAGCAGTACTTC. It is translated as CASSQAGQGLHEQYF.

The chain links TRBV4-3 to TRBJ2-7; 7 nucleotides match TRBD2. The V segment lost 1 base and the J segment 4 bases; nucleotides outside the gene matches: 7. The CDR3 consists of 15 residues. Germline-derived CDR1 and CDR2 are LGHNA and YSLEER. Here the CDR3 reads CASSQGGRGPYEQYF. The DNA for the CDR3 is TGCGCCAGCAGCCAAGGTGGGAGGGGACCTTACGAGCAGTACTTC.

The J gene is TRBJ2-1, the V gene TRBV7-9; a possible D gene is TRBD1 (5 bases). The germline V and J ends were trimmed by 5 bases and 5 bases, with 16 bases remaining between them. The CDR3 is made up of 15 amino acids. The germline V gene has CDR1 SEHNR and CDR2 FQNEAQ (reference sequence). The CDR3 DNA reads TGTGCCAGCAGCAATTCCAGGGTAGCCGACAATGAGCAGTTCTTC. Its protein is CASSNSRVADNEQFF.